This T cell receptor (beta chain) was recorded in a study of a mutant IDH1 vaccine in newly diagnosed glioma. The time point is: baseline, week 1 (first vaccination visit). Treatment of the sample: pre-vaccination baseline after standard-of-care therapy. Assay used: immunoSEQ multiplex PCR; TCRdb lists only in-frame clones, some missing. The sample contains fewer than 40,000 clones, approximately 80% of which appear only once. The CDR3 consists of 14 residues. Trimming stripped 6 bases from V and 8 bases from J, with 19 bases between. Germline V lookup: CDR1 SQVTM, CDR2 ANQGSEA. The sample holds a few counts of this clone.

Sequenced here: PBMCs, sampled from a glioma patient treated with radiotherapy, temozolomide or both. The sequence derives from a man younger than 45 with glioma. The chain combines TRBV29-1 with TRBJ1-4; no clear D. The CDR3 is CSVTLASSPEKLFF. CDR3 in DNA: TGCAGCGTAACCCTCGCGTCCTCCCCCGAAAAACTGTTTTTT.